The 29 T cell receptor beta chains below were found in one sample sequenced in a study of shared clonotypes between healthy human individuals. Here immunoSEQ multiplex PCR was the method, and the copy in TCRdb shows in-frame clones only, minus some. This repertoire shows some 2,500,000 clones, approximately 93% found once; its top ten account for around 0.37%. Sequencing was carried out using naive CD4+ T cells from PBMCs. Subset: CD45RA+ positively selected. The origin of the receptors is a man aged 18 to 30 in good health. Some clones in this sample may be carry-over from other donors' samples.

J is TRBJ2-7 and V is TRBV9; 10 bases map to TRBD2. The CDR3 is 14 residues long. V shed 3 bases, J shed 5 bases, and the junction held 5 bases outside the gene matches. Germline values: CDR1 SGDLS, CDR2 YYNGEE. CDR3 bases: TGTGCCAGCAGCGCCACCGGGACTAGCGACGAGCAGTACTTC. Protein product: CASSATGTSDEQYF.

The chain recombines TRBV4-2 with TRBJ2-7; 16 nucleotides line up with TRBD2. Trimming cost V 1 base and J 5 bases; bases outside gene matches: 8. Germline loops: CDR1 LGHNA, CDR2 YNFKEQ. The CDR3 is 18 residues long. The CDR3 spells CASSQAGLAGGRRNEQYF. CDR3 DNA: TGTGCCAGCAGCCAAGCGGGACTAGCGGGAGGGCGGAGGAACGAGCAGTACTTC.

This rearrangement joins TRBV2 to TRBJ1-1; 8 bases are shared with TRBD1. V shed 5 bases, J shed 0 bases, and the junction held 11 bases outside the gene matches. From germline, CDR1 is SNHLY and CDR2 FYNNEI. The CDR3 covers 17 residues. In nucleotides, the CDR3 is TGTGCCAGCAGTTCTCCCCCCGACAGGGGTATGAACACTGAAGCTTTCTTT. Translation gives CASSSPPDRGMNTEAFF.

The CDR3 DNA reads as TGTGCCAGCAGCCAGGGGTCGTTAGCGGGAGGGATAGGAGATACGCAGTATTTT. Its protein product is CASSQGSLAGGIGDTQYF. The chain has TRBV4-2 and TRBJ2-3; 11 bases are shared with TRBD2. Trimming at V came to 3 bases and at J to 5 bases, leaving 13 bases not matched to a gene. The length of the CDR3 is 18 residues. Germline V gene lookup returns CDR1 LGHNA and CDR2 YNFKEQ.

V is TRBV18 and J is TRBJ2-3, with TRBD1 identical over 11 bases. The V segment lost 6 bases and the J segment 4 bases; nucleotides outside the gene matches: 9. The V gene's germline CDR1 is KGHSH and CDR2 LQKENI. There are 16 residues in the CDR3. The CDR3 is CASSPAGTGGADTQYF. CDR3 DNA sequence: TGTGCCAGCTCGCCAGCCGGGACAGGGGGGGCAGATACGCAGTATTTT.

Turning to this clone: Other DNA sequences in the sample encode the same CDR3. This chain joins TRBV28 and TRBJ1-1, with D hard to call. This CDR3 comprises 13 residues. Germline V gene lookup returns CDR1 MDHEN and CDR2 SYDVKM. Trimming pared 2 bases from V and 1 base from J, leaving 5 bases between. The CDR3, as DNA: TGTGCCAGCAGTTTACAGCAGAACACTGAAGCTTTCTTT. Protein sequence: CASSLQQNTEAFF.

This rearrangement joins TRBV4-1 to TRBJ2-7, with D perhaps matching TRBD1 (6 bases). The germline gives CDR1 MGHRA, CDR2 YSYEKL. This CDR3 spans 15 amino acids. V dropped 1 base and J dropped 2 bases, with 12 bases sitting between them. CDR3 sequence reads: CASSQAGHLPYEQYF. Written as DNA, the CDR3 is TGCGCCAGCAGCCAAGCGGGACACCTGCCCTACGAGCAGTACTTC.

The rearrangement joins TRBV19 to TRBJ1-4, with TRBD1 matching 8 bases. In germline, CDR1 is LNHDA, CDR2 SQIVND (reference sequence). V lost 7 bases to trimming and J lost 7 bases; unmatched junction nucleotides: 8. CDR3 size: 14 residues. This CDR3 reads CASTSGGASEKLFF. The CDR3 DNA follows: TGTGCCAGTACCTCAGGGGGCGCAAGTGAAAAACTGTTTTTT.

This clone was seen a single time. V and J are TRBV5-4 and TRBJ1-1; 10 bases match TRBD1. The CDR3 extends over 15 amino acids. Trimming at V came to 3 bases and at J to 1 base, leaving 3 bases not matched to a gene. Germline-derived CDR1 and CDR2 are SGHNT and YYREEE (reference sequence). In DNA, the CDR3 is TGTGCCAGCAGCTCCCGGGACAGGGGGAACACTGAAGCTTTCTTT. Amino acids: CASSSRDRGNTEAFF.

This chain uses TRBV2 with TRBJ2-7; unclear D gene. CDR1 and CDR2 from the germline V gene are SNHLY and FYNNEI. This CDR3 has 14 amino acids. V lost 8 bases and J 0 bases, leaving 14 bases between the germline ends. CDR3 in amino acids: CASFITSSSYEQYF. As DNA, the CDR3 is TGTGCCAGCTTTATAACGTCTAGCTCCTACGAGCAGTACTTC.

This chain links TRBV29-1 with TRBJ2-2, with a possible D match to TRBD2 (6 bases). In germline, CDR1 is SQVTM, CDR2 ANQGSEA. This CDR3 is built from 14 residues. The germline V and J ends were trimmed by 7 bases and 2 bases, with 14 bases remaining between them. DNA of the CDR3: TGCAGCGAGCACCCGGGGGTTAACACCGGGGAGCTGTTTTTT. It is translated as CSEHPGVNTGELFF.

J is TRBJ2-7 and V is TRBV28, with 9 bases that match TRBD1. The CDR3 is made up of 19 amino acids. The V gene end was trimmed by 4 bases and the J gene end by 0 bases; junction bases not matched to a gene: 16. Germline assignment: CDR1 MDHEN and CDR2 SYDVKM. The CDR3 spells CASSSIFQGQGLGSYEQYF. For the CDR3, the DNA is TGTGCCAGCAGTTCAATATTTCAAGGACAGGGGTTGGGCTCCTACGAGCAGTACTTC.

The sample holds one count of this clone. V is TRBV5-1 and J is TRBJ2-5; D perhaps matches TRBD1 (7 bases). V lost 4 bases and J 5 bases, leaving 15 bases between the germline ends. The germline V gene has CDR1 SGHRS and CDR2 YFSETQ. The CDR3 is 14 residues long. As DNA, the CDR3 is TGCGCCAGCAGCCCTGGACAGGCGGGGGAGACCCAGTACTTC. Protein sequence: CASSPGQAGETQYF.

Concerning this clone itself: An end of the junction differs from the germline gene, which may be a read error. The genes are TRBV6-1 and TRBJ1-2; D might be TRBD1 (5 bases). The CDR3 is 11 residues long. The germline CDR1 and CDR2 sequences are MNHNS and SASEGT. The CDR3: CASRIGRGVNF. Written as DNA, the CDR3 is TGTGCCAGCAGAATAGGACGGGGGGTTAACTTC.

The rearrangement links TRBV7-3 to TRBJ2-1; D gene uncertain. The CDR3 has 14 residues. Trimming pared 2 bases from V and 7 bases from J, leaving 12 bases between. From germline, CDR1 is SGHTA and CDR2 FQGTGA. The CDR3 DNA is TGTGCCAGCAGCTTAGGGCCCACCAGGAATGAGCAGTTCTTC. The encoded protein is CASSLGPTRNEQFF.

V gene TRBV27 combines with J gene TRBJ2-3; D unclear. The CDR3 loop spans 15 amino acids. In germline, CDR1 is MNHEY, CDR2 SMNVEV (reference sequence). V shed 0 bases and J shed 3 bases, with 10 bases lying between them. The CDR3 loop is CASSLSSWITDTQYF. CDR3 nucleotide sequence: TGTGCCAGCAGTTTATCGAGCTGGATTACAGATACGCAGTATTTT.

The chain has TRBV28 and TRBJ1-1, with 10 bases identical to TRBD1. The V gene end was trimmed by 8 bases and the J gene end by 4 bases; junction bases not matched to a gene: 7. The CDR3 spans 14 residues. Germline CDR1 is MDHEN and CDR2 is SYDVKM. CDR3 in amino acids: CASATRQGATEAFF. DNA for the CDR3: TGTGCCAGCGCAACACGACAGGGGGCCACTGAAGCTTTCTTT.

The chain has TRBV5-6 and TRBJ1-4; the match to TRBD1 covers 9 bases. CDR1 is SGHDT and CDR2 is YYEEEE in the germline V gene. The CDR3 extends over 15 amino acids. Germline trimming cut 4 bases from V and 8 bases from J; bases unmatched to any gene: 9. The CDR3 protein is CASSPRTGDGEKLFF. The CDR3, as DNA: TGTGCCAGCAGCCCACGGACAGGGGATGGGGAAAAACTGTTTTTT.

The V gene is TRBV6-1, the J gene TRBJ2-3; D remains unclear. V lost 0 bases to trimming and J lost 2 bases, with 12 bases between them. Per the germline V gene, CDR1 is MNHNS and CDR2 is SASEGT. This CDR3 has 16 residues. The CDR3 protein is CASSEAGGSFTDTQYF. Here the CDR3 DNA reads TGTGCCAGCAGTGAAGCTGGCGGCTCCTTCACAGATACGCAGTATTTT.

The V call is TRBV7-9, the J call TRBJ1-2; D is possibly TRBD1 (6 bases). The CDR3 totals 15 residues. Between the trimmed V and J ends, which lost 3 bases and 8 bases, there was a span of 19 bases. The germline gives CDR1 SEHNR, CDR2 FQNEAQ (reference sequence). The CDR3 sequence is CASSLAKQGVGGYTF. CDR3 coding DNA: TGTGCCAGCAGCTTGGCCAAACAGGGAGTAGGAGGCTACACCTTC.

Concerning this clone: Other nucleotide sequences from this sample produce the same CDR3. The chain couples TRBV18 to TRBJ1-4; D call uncertain. Germline V gene lookup returns CDR1 KGHSH and CDR2 LQKENI. The V and J ends lost 1 base and 2 bases respectively, with 2 bases between them. CDR3 length: 13 amino acids. The CDR3: CASSPRTNEKLFF. CDR3 coding DNA: TGTGCCAGCTCACCACGGACTAATGAAAAACTGTTTTTT. Full variable domain (outside the CDR3, taken from reference TRBV18 and TRBJ1-4): NAGVMQNPRHLVRRRGQEARLRCSPMKGHSHVYWYRQLPEEGLKFMVYLQKENIIDESGMPKERFSAEFPKEGPSILRIQQVVRGDSAAYFCASSPRTNEKLFFGSGTQLSVL.

This clone was observed once. The chain carries TRBV11-3 and TRBJ2-1; 9 bases align to TRBD2. Germline loops: CDR1 SGHNT, CDR2 YENEEA. V trimming: 3 bases; J trimming: 2 bases; junction bases outside the gene matches: 5. This CDR3 is built from 16 residues. The CDR3 DNA reads TGTGCCAGCAGCTTTGGCGGGAGGGCCCCCTACAATGAGCAGTTCTTC. This translates into CASSFGGRAPYNEQFF.

The chain links TRBV14 to TRBJ2-7; TRBD1 matches 10 bases. J was trimmed by 7 bases and V by 4 bases; bases with no gene match: 7. Per the germline V gene, CDR1 is SGHDN and CDR2 is FVKESK. The CDR3 is 14 amino acids. CDR3 in DNA: TGTGCCAGCAGCCGGAGACAGGGGGCTTTTGAGCAGTACTTC. It yields the protein CASSRRQGAFEQYF. Supplemented by reference TRBV14 and TRBJ2-7, the full variable domain reads EAGVTQFPSHSVIEKGQTVTLRCDPISGHDNLYWYRRVMGKEIKFLLHFVKESKQDESGMPNNRFLAERTGGTYSTLKVQPAELEDSGVYFCASSRRQGAFEQYFGPGTRLTVT.

On this clone: Other DNA sequences in the same sample also yield this CDR3. The chain is built from TRBV5-1 and TRBJ1-4; possible D gene TRBD1, 5 bases. Germline CDR1 and CDR2: SGHRS and YFSETQ. The CDR3 spans 15 residues. Trimming stripped 0 bases from V and 8 bases from J, with 14 bases between. CDR3 nucleotides: TGCGCCAGCAGCTTGGTAGGCGGGGGTGGCGAAAAACTGTTTTTT. It codes for CASSLVGGGGEKLFF.

V is TRBV28 and J is TRBJ2-5, with 10 positions matching TRBD1. V trimming: 6 bases; J trimming: 7 bases; junction bases outside the gene matches: 14. Germline values: CDR1 MDHEN, CDR2 SYDVKM. The length of the CDR3 is 16 residues. The CDR3 region is CASSSNSGTGVRTQYF. CDR3 bases: TGTGCCAGCAGCTCGAACTCCGGGACAGGGGTGCGGACCCAGTACTTC.

A note on this clone: The sample has other DNA sequences that encode this CDR3 too. The chain has TRBV5-1 and TRBJ2-5; D unclear. The CDR3 extends over 16 amino acids. V was cut by 0 bases and J by 2 bases, with 14 bases left in between. Looked up from germline, CDR1 is SGHRS and CDR2 is YFSETQ. CDR3 coding DNA: TGCGCCAGCAGCTTGGGTGGTTCCGGCAGTCAAGAGACCCAGTACTTC. It translates to CASSLGGSGSQETQYF.

This chain connects TRBV11-3 to TRBJ2-1, with D unresolved. CDR1 is SGHNT and CDR2 is YENEEA in the germline V gene. Between the trimmed V and J ends, which lost 4 bases and 13 bases, there was a span of 17 bases. This CDR3 contains 13 residues. This CDR3 is CASSSYRSNTQFF. The CDR3, as DNA: TGTGCCAGCAGCTCCTACCGATCGAATACCCAGTTCTTC.

The chain combines TRBV12-1 with TRBJ2-7; the DNA was not used to check the table's D call, TRBD2. TRBV12-1 is a documented pseudogene. This CDR3 has 11 residues. The chain's CDR3 is CASPGTNEQYF. CDR3 DNA: TGTGCCAGCCCCGGGACTAACGAGCAGTACTTC.

The chain links TRBV13 to TRBJ2-7, with D maybe TRBD1 (5 bases). The CDR3 spans 17 residues. CDR1 is PRHDT, CDR2 FYEKMQ, per germline (reference sequence). Trimming removed 5 bases at V and 0 bases at J, with 20 bases between. CDR3 sequence: CASSILSWGAFSYEQYF. In nucleotides, the CDR3 is TGTGCCAGCAGCATACTGAGCTGGGGCGCCTTCTCCTACGAGCAGTACTTC.